The 3 T cell receptor beta chains below were found in one sample sequenced in a study of T cell repertoires in cytomegalovirus infection. TCRdb analysed the reads with MiXCR anew, one entry per CDR3 protein. The sample contains about 300,000 distinct CDR3 sequences, 9.6% of which appear only once. Sequencing was done on a sample of PBMCs. The source is a human donor in good health (CMV status not recorded). Some clones in this sample may be carry-over from other donors' samples.

Only a few counts were recorded for this clonotype. V is TRBV28 and J is TRBJ2-2; 8 bases align to TRBD1. The J segment lost 7 bases and the V segment lost 4 bases, leaving 17 bases of the junction unmatched. CDR3 length equals 18 residues. The V gene's germline CDR1 is MDHEN and CDR2 SYDVKM. In DNA form, the CDR3 reads TGTGCCAGCAGTTCTTCCGGAACAGGGGGTCGTAGTATCGGGGAGCTGTTTTTT. This encodes CASSSSGTGGRSIGELFF. The full variable domain, with the rest looked up from reference TRBV28 and TRBJ2-2, is DVKVTQSSRYLVKRTGEKVFLECVQDMDHENMFWYRQDPGLGLRLIYFSYDVKMKEKGDIPEGYSVSREKKERFSLILESASTNQTSMYLCASSSSGTGGRSIGELFFGEGSRLTVL.

This clonotype was observed at least ten times. This sequence joins TRBV2 and TRBJ2-1; TRBD2 matches 12 bases. With V trimmed by 0 bases and J by 3 bases, 9 bases remained unmatched. CDR3 length equals 19 residues. CDR1 SNHLY and CDR2 FYNNEI come from the germline V gene. The CDR3 spells CASSEALILAGGIYNEQFF. CDR3 DNA: TGTGCCAGCAGTGAAGCCCTTATACTAGCGGGGGGAATCTACAATGAGCAGTTCTTC.

In this sample, this clonotype turned up many times. This chain links TRBV7-2 with TRBJ2-7; D is undetermined. CDR3 length equals 11 residues. The germline V gene encodes CDR1 SGHTA and CDR2 FQGNSA. Trimming removed 2 bases at V and 5 bases at J, with 4 bases between. The CDR3 sequence is CASSLFHEQYF. The CDR3 region has the DNA TGTGCCAGCAGCTTATTCCACGAGCAGTACTTC. Looking up the rest from reference TRBV7-2 and TRBJ2-7 gives the full variable domain: GAGVSQSPSNKVTEKGKDVELRCDPISGHTALYWYRQSLGQGLEFLIYFQGNSAPDKSGLPSDRFSAERTGGSVSTLTIQRTQQEDSAVYLCASSLFHEQYFGPGTRLTVT.